The 9 T cell receptor beta chains below come from one sample, sequenced in a study of tumor-infiltrating lymphocytes in oesophageal squamous cell carcinoma (dated by TCRdb to about 2016). Library prep was done by PCR. TCRdb records Illumina HiSeq 2000 as the sequencer. TCRdb applied fastp at Q25 and MiXCR to the public reads, then kept only in-frame beta chains. Identical CDR3 protein sequences are pooled into one entry, listed with their most common genes and DNA. For this sample there are roughly 20,000 distinct CDR3 sequences; around 33% appear just once. 12% of the sample is held by the ten biggest clonotypes. The sequenced material came from esophageal tumor tissue. The receptors here all came from a male donor with esophageal squamous cell carcinoma.

The CDR3 region is CASSLGTSGRPRRSYNEQYF. The DNA of the CDR3 is TGTGCCAGCAGCTTAGGAACTAGCGGGAGGCCCCGGCGCTCCTACAATGAGCAGTACTTC. The chain uses TRBV11-3 and TRBJ2-7, with 12 bases matching TRBD2. V shed 1 base and J 7 bases; nucleotides not matched to a gene: 20. This CDR3 comprises 20 residues. Germline V lookup: CDR1 SGHNT, CDR2 YENEEA. The complete variable domain, with remaining parts taken from reference TRBV11-3 and TRBJ2-7, reads EAGVVQSPRYKIIEKKQPVAFWCNPISGHNTLYWYLQNLGQGPELLIRYENEEAVDDSQLPKDRFSAERLKGVDSTLKIQPAELGDSAVYLCASSLGTSGRPRRSYNEQYFGPGTRLTVT.

This clonotype was seen at least ten times. The chain employs TRBV27 and TRBJ2-2; D gene unclear. Germline V lookup: CDR1 MNHEY, CDR2 SMNVEV (reference sequence). The V gene lost 6 bases and the J gene lost 9 bases, with 8 bases spanning the gap. This CDR3 is 11 amino acids long. The CDR3 loop is CASSRARELFF. The DNA for the CDR3 is TGTGCCAGCAGCCGGGCGAGGGAGCTGTTTTTT.

There are many counts of this clonotype. A junction end diverges from the germline sequence, so it may reflect a read error. This chain links TRBV11-2 with TRBJ2-7, with D perhaps TRBD2 (5 bases). This CDR3 has 13 amino acids. CDR1 and CDR2 from the germline V gene are SGHAT and FQNNGV. CDR3: CASSLQHWSGLDF. As DNA, the CDR3 is TGTGCCAGCAGCTTACAGCATTGGAGCGGCTTAGACTTC.

V gene TRBV7-2 combines with J gene TRBJ1-1; TRBD1 is a possible D gene (6 bases). V was shortened by 1 base and J by 3 bases, with 24 bases between the two germline ends. The length of the CDR3 is 19 residues. In germline, CDR1 is SGHTA, CDR2 FQGNSA. In DNA form, the CDR3 reads TGTGCCAGCAGCTTAGGTCCTCTCGCTGCGACAGGAGGGCACACTGAAGCTTTCTTT. Translating gives CASSLGPLAATGGHTEAFF.

At least ten counts were recorded for this clonotype. The chain employs TRBV7-3 and TRBJ2-1, with D tentatively TRBD1 or TRBD2 (5 bases each). The better agreement between TRBJ2-7 and the DNA end casts doubt on the J call. Germline values: CDR1 SGHTA, CDR2 FQGTGA. CDR3 length: 15 residues. The CDR3 reads CASSSSGGSYNEQYF. CDR3 in DNA: TGTGCCAGCAGCTCAAGTGGGGGTTCCTACAATGAGCAGTACTTC.

This rearrangement joins TRBV5-6 to TRBJ2-3, with 7 positions matching TRBD1. CDR3 length equals 14 residues. Per the germline V gene, CDR1 is SGHDT and CDR2 is YYEEEE. With 3 bases clipped from V and 4 bases from J, the junction kept 5 bases outside the gene matches. The chain's CDR3 is CASSSVQGADTQYF. The CDR3 DNA reads as TGTGCCAGCAGCTCGGTTCAGGGGGCAGATACGCAGTATTTT.

With respect to this clonotype: A read error may explain this, as a much larger clone is one base away. J is TRBJ2-1 and V is TRBV12-2; the D call of TRBD1 is as the table states it, not checked on the DNA. TRBV12-2 constitutes a pseudogene. The CDR3 extends over 22 amino acids. The CDR3 region has the DNA TGTGCAAGTCGCTTAAAGGCCGCCCCGGCGGGACAGAAAGGGGGGGGGTCCTACGAGCAGTTCTTC. It yields the protein CASRLKAAPAGQKGGGSYEQFF.

The rearrangement joins TRBV7-6 to TRBJ1-1, with TRBD2 matching over 14 bases. The DNA matches TRBJ2-1 better at its end, which makes the J call doubtful. The CDR3 spans 15 residues. Germline V CDR1 and CDR2: SGHVS, FNYEAQ. This CDR3 reads CVTRRTSGRNVEQFF. The CDR3 coding sequence is TGTGTTACGCGACGGACTAGCGGGAGGAATGTTGAGCAGTTCTTC.

The chain couples TRBV6-1 to TRBJ2-3; the match to TRBD1 covers 7 bases. This CDR3 region has 15 residues. V was clipped by 6 bases and J by 0 bases; unmatched bases: 6. Germline V gene sequence: CDR1 MNHNS, CDR2 SASEGT. The CDR3 protein is CASRIQGSSTDTQYF. CDR3 coding DNA: TGTGCCAGCAGGATACAGGGGTCTAGCACAGATACGCAGTATTTT.